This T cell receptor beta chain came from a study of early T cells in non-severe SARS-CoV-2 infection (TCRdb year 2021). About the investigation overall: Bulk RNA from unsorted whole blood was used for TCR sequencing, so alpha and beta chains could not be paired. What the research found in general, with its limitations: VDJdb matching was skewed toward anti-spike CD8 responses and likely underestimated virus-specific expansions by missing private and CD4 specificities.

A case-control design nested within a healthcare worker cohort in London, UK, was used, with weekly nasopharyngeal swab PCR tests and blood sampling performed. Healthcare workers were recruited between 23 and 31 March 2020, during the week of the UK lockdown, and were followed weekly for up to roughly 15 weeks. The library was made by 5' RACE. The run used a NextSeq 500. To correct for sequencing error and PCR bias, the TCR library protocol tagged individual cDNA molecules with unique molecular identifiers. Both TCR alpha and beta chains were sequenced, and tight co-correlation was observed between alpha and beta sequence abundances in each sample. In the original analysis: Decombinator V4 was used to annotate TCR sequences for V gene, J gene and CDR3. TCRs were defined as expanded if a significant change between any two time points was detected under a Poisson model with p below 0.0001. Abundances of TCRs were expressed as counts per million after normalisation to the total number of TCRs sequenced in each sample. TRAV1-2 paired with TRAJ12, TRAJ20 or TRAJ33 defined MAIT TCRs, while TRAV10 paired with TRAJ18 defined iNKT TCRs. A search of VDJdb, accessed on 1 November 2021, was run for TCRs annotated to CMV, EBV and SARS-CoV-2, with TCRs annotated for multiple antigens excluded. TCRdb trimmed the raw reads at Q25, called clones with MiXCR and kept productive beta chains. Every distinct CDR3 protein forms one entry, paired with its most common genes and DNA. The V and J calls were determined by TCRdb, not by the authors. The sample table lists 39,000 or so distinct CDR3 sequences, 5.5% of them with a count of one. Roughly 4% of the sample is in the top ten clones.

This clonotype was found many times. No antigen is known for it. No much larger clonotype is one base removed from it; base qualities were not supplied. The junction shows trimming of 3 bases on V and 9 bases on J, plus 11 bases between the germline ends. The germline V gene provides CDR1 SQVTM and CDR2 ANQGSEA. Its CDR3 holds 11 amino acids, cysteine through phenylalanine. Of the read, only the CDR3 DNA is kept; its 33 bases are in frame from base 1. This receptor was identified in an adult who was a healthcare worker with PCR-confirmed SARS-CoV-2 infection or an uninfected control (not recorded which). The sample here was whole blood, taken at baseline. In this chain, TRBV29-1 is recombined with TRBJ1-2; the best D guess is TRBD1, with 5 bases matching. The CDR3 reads CSVDTGWSYTF. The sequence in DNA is TGCAGCGTTGACACAGGCTGGAGCTACACCTTC.